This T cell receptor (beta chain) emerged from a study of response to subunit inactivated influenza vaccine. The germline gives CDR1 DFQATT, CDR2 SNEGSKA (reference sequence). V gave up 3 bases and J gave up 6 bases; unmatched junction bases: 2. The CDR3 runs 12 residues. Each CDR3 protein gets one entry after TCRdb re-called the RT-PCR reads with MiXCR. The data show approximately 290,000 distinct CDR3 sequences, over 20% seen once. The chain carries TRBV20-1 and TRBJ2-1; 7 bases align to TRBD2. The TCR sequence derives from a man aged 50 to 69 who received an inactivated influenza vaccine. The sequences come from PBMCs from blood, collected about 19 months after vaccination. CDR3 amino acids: CSARREFNEQFF. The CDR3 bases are TGCAGTGCTAGGCGGGAGTTCAATGAGCAGTTCTTC.